This T cell receptor beta chain was retrieved from a study of blood T cell repertoires in COVID-19. The CDR3 is 16 residues long. Losses at the gene ends were 7 bases for V and 3 bases for J; bases not matched to a gene: 11. Germline CDR1 is SGHVS and CDR2 is FQNEAQ. Produced via immunoSEQ multiplex PCR; TCRdb's table is partial and in-frame only. The profile covers 130,000 to 150,000 clones, with about nine tenths appearing a single time and about 2.1% taken by the ten largest. This rearrangement joins TRBV7-8 to TRBJ2-3; TRBD1 aligns across 9 bases. Sequenced input: peripheral blood. This receptor was obtained from a human donor in a cohort sampled during active COVID-19. The DNA of the CDR3 is TGTGCCAGCACCCTTATGCCGACAGGGGGTACAGATACGCAGTATTTT. It yields the protein CASTLMPTGGTDTQYF.